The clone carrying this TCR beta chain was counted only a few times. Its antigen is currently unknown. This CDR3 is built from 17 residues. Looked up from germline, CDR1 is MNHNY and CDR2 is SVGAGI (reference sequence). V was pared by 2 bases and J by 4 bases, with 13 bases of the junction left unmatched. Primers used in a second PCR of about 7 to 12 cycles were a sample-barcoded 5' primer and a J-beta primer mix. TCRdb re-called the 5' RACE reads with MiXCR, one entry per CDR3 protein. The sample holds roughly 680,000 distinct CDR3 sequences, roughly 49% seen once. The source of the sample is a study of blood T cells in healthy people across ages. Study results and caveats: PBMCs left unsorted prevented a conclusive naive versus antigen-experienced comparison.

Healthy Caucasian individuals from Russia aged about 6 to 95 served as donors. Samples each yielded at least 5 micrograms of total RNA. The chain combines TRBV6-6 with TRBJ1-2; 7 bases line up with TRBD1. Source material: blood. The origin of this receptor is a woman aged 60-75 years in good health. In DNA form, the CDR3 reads TGTGCCAGCAGTTACACCCAACAGGGGAGTCAAACCTATGGCTACACCTTC. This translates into CASSYTQQGSQTYGYTF.